This TCR beta chain was retrieved from a study of T cells in Graves' hyperthyroidism and ophthalmopathy. About this clonotype itself: Its antigen is not identified.

Amplification of TCR beta CDR3 regions was performed using RNA transcripts as template. The TCR CDR3 was amplified in a first-round RT-PCR using the HTBI primer set. TCRdb fed the multiplex PCR reads into MiXCR, producing one record per CDR3 protein. The sample lists about 570,000 distinct CDR3 sequences; 46% were seen once. Study-wide results and limits: Most thyroid clonotypes expanded above 0.001 were also detected in blood.

Exclusion of a patient resulted from uncontrolled infection, other autoimmune disease, pregnancy or lactation. On the basis of clinical symptoms, serum thyroxine and TRAb, thyroid ultrasound and orbital computed tomography, diagnoses were made. The clonotype was recovered from an adult woman with Graves' disease, either hyperthyroidism or ophthalmopathy (not recorded which). The sequenced material came from peripheral blood or thyroid tissue (not recorded which).

The CDR3 spells CASSEAERQQPHGTNTGELFF. CDR3 DNA sequence: TGTGCCAGCAGTGAAGCGGAGCGCCAGCAGCCCCACGGCACGAACACCGGGGAGCTGTTTTTT. V is TRBV2 and J is TRBJ2-2; D uncertain. Germline CDR1 SNHLY, CDR2 FYNNEI. The CDR3 runs to 21 residues. The V end lost 0 bases, the J end lost 0 bases, and 23 bases lay between the germline ends.